The T cell receptor (beta chain) under discussion was sequenced for a study of blood T cell repertoires in COVID-19. Profiling relied on immunoSEQ multiplex PCR, and the TCRdb table lists in-frame clones only, not all of them. The sample shows under 250,000 clones, roughly 84% of them seen only once. The table lists this clone with a count of one. Germline V lookup: CDR1 LNHNV, CDR2 YYDKDF (reference sequence). The CDR3 runs 15 residues. V lost 5 bases and J lost 0, with 11 bases in between. The TCR comes from a man aged 45-60 years with active or convalescent COVID-19. This chain joins TRBV15 and TRBJ1-5; D gene unclear. The sample consisted of peripheral blood. The CDR3 is CATSLQYNSNQPQHF. CDR3 in DNA: TGTGCCACCAGCCTTCAGTACAATAGCAATCAGCCCCAGCATTTT.